This TCR beta chain was sequenced in a study of cytomegalovirus exposure and HLA in healthy donors. Points from the study as a whole: While the bulk of TCR sequences proved rare, some public TCRs turned up in many donors.

The method was immunoSEQ multiplex PCR; TCRdb's version includes in-frame clones alone and lacks a portion of them. This repertoire shows roughly 120,000 clones, 70% to 90% found once; its top ten account for 4% to 5.5%. With respect to this clone: Its antigen is unknown.

CDR3 length equals 15 residues. J lost 5 bases, V lost 4 bases, and 6 bases had no gene match. Per germline, CDR1 SGHRS and CDR2 YFSETQ. Sequencing was carried out using PBMCs. The TCR was taken from a man younger than 30 in good health and CMV-seropositive. The chain recombines TRBV5-1 with TRBJ2-5; TRBD2 matches 12 bases. The CDR3 coding sequence is TGCGCCAGCAGCCTTACCGGGACTAGCGGGGAGACCCAGTACTTC. It encodes CASSLTGTSGETQYF. The full variable domain, rest sourced from reference TRBV5-1 and TRBJ2-5, is KAGVTQTPRYLIKTRGQQVTLSCSPISGHRSVSWYQQTPGQGLQFLFEYFSETQRNKGNFPGRFSGRQFSNSRSEMNVSTLELGDSALYLCASSLTGTSGETQYFGPGTRLLVL.